This T cell receptor beta chain was recovered during a study of shared clonotypes between healthy human individuals. For unsorted PBMC, approximately 290 ng DNA per replicate equaled roughly 30,000 T cell genomes. TCRdb keeps only in-frame clones here, not all; method: immunoSEQ multiplex PCR. The sample lists approximately 480,000 clones, about 79% seen once, with under 15% in the top ten. Trimming pared 3 bases from V and 6 bases from J, leaving 15 bases between. The germline V gene encodes CDR1 SGHTA and CDR2 FQGNSA. The CDR3 length is 14 residues. Caucasian adults residing in Nashville, Tennessee made up all the donors. For genomic DNA, unsorted samples relied on about 90 million PBMCs.

What was sequenced was PBMCs. The rearrangement links TRBV7-2 to TRBJ2-7, with D maybe TRBD1 (5 bases). The TCR sequence derives from a woman aged 35 to 49 in good health. Some clones in this sample may be carry-over from other donors' samples. The chain's CDR3 is CASSLGQYRGEQYF. Here the CDR3 DNA reads TGTGCCAGCAGCTTGGGGCAGTATCGTGGCGAGCAGTACTTC.